A selection of T cell receptor beta chains follows, all from one sample in a study of CD8 T cells in ankylosing spondylitis. TCRdb processed the 5' RACE reads anew with MiXCR; each CDR3 protein has one entry. This table holds approximately 520,000 distinct CDR3 sequences, about 5.4% found once. Sequenced material: blood, either unsorted or a sorted T cell fraction (not recorded which). These receptors all stem from a male donor with ankylosing spondylitis. Both conserved end residues are part of each CDR3.

v_call cdr3_aa
TRBV11-2 CASSLEPSGPYYNEQFF
TRBV18 CASSRGTNSGNTIYF
TRBV28 CASSSGTGGLGYTF
TRBV5-1 CASSLDVVAQFF
TRBV29-1 CSTRRASGRNEQFF
TRBV24-1 CATSDPTSGRGNEQFF
TRBV7-2 CASSLGPEGSPLHF
TRBV7-2 CASSPQAGDGTEAFF
TRBV15 CATSRGTSGTNNEQFF
TRBV6-2/TRBV6-3 CASSQAGTTIRNTQYF
TRBV7-2 CASSSFTTQYF
TRBV5-1 CASSSGEPNEKLFF
TRBV4-2 CASSQETGSTEAFF
TRBV7-2 CASSFRGGSYEQYF
TRBV12-3/TRBV12-4 CASSFLATYNEQFF
TRBV9 CASSVGLADTTDTQYF
TRBV20-1 CSAIPWSDTQYF
TRBV5-1 CASSFKIGQVGELFF
TRBV5-1 CASSLIQERTTDTQYF
TRBV5-5 CASSLDGSEYF
TRBV4-3 CASSRGVPYEQYF
TRBV27 CASSLFPGQGYNEQFF
TRBV12-3/TRBV12-4 CASSPGQGRGNYGYTF
TRBV7-6 CASSWTGTETQYF
TRBV4-3 CASSQTRGNTGELFF
TRBV5-1 CASSLVTSGSYNEQFF
TRBV7-8 CASSLEWLNEKLFF
TRBV20-1 CCASTAGGPYNEQFF
TRBV7-8 CASSYPRGSSTDTQYF
TRBV5-1 CASSITNPNEKLFF
TRBV5-1 CASSPRDNNSPLHF
TRBV20-1 CSARDMGHTGSYAWRNQPQHF
TRBV7-2 CASSSEPQGRETQYF
TRBV18 CASSPLQHTGELFF
TRBV7-2 CASSGFDTEAFF
TRBV10-3 CAISGGGAVTSTDTQYF